This T cell receptor (beta chain) is drawn from a study of blood T cell repertoires in COVID-19. Overall study context: Donors in the United States, Italy and Spain gave samples during acute or convalescent COVID-19. The analysed material was cDNA or gDNA that came from T cells, B-cell-depleted T cells, or PBMCs.

The trim removed 5 bases at V and 8 bases at J, leaving 8 bases unmatched. Per germline, CDR1 MDHEN and CDR2 SYDVKM. The CDR3 length is 15 residues. Per the authors' pipeline: The assay estimated nucleated cells by amplifying reference gene primers. Clones were read by immunoSEQ multiplex PCR, and TCRdb kept only the in-frame ones, dropping some. That table is the source of V, J and clone size, and D and trimming were worked out from the DNA. Among 150,000 to 200,000 clones listed, around 83% were seen once. This sequence joins TRBV28 and TRBJ2-1; 11 bases are shared with TRBD2. The sample was peripheral blood. The TCR comes from a human donor in a cohort sampled during active COVID-19. The CDR3 DNA reads TGTGCCAGCAGTACTACTAGCGGGAGTATCTATGAGCAGTTCTTC. Its protein product is CASSTTSGSIYEQFF.